The entry that follows covers one T cell receptor beta chain sequence. The sample belongs to a study of T cells after yellow fever vaccination. General study points: Most clones from primary vaccination resurfaced after the booster (approximately 97% CD4, around 90% CD8). A weaker but faster secondary response was observed, peaking on day 5 versus 15.

A universal primer site and UMIs were added as TCR cDNA was made by 5'RACE template switching. TCRdb recomputed calls from the 5' RACE reads with MiXCR, one row per CDR3 protein. The sample contains more than 65,000 distinct CDR3 sequences, 10% to 15% of which appear only once. The material sequenced was CD8+ T cells not binding an NS4B(214-222) dextramer, sorted from PBMCs, taken more than 20 days after the first yellow fever vaccination. This sequence originates from a man younger than 30 who received the YFV17D yellow fever vaccine.

CDR3 in DNA: TGTGCCAGTCAACAGGGAACTAATGAAAAACTGTTTTTT. This translates into CASQQGTNEKLFF. The rearrangement links TRBV19 to TRBJ1-4; D is perhaps TRBD1 (6 bases). The V end was cut by 8 bases, the J end by 1 base, with 8 bases between. Germline assignment: CDR1 LNHDA and CDR2 SQIVND (reference sequence). This CDR3 region has 13 residues.